Ten or more counts support the clone carrying this T cell receptor beta chain. What it recognizes is unknown. The CDR3 extends over 13 amino acids. The ends were cut back, 0 bases at V and 6 bases at J, with 9 bases in the middle. Per germline, CDR1 SGHRS and CDR2 YFSETQ. This sample is part of a study of T cells in Graves' hyperthyroidism and ophthalmopathy. The study's findings and limits: In the blood, most expanded thyroid clonotypes above 0.001 appeared as well.

Researchers took RNA transcripts and amplified the TCR beta CDR3 regions from them. HTBI primers were the set used in a first-round RT-PCR of the TCR CDR3. TCRdb reanalysed the multiplex PCR reads using MiXCR and keeps one entry per CDR3 protein. The data hold some 550,000 distinct CDR3 sequences, with 20% to 25% observed a single time. The V gene is TRBV5-1, the J gene TRBJ1-1, with a tentative D call TRBD1 (6 bases). The clonotype comes from a young man with Graves' hyperthyroidism. Sequenced material: blood. The CDR3 here is CASSLVGGAEAFF. The CDR3 nucleotides are TGCGCCAGCAGCTTGGTGGGGGGCGCTGAAGCTTTCTTT.